The clone carrying this TCR beta chain was found once. The target antigen is unknown. The sample is drawn from a study of cytomegalovirus exposure and HLA in healthy donors. Study findings and constraints: Presence/absence analyses treated sequencing depth as roughly uniform across donors. V- and J-gene trimming in TCR beta was tied to a missense DCLRE1C variant by an analysis performed later.

Amplification used 60 Vbeta primers and 13 Jbeta primers. Sequencing was performed with immunoSEQ multiplex PCR; in TCRdb, only in-frame clones are kept and a portion is missing. Of roughly 130,000 clones listed, around 65% are singletons. The CDR3 loop spans 14 amino acids. The ends lost 3 bases at V and 3 bases at J; junction bases unmatched: 6. Germline CDR1 and CDR2: SGDLS and YYNGEE. Material: PBMCs. This clonotype was obtained from a woman aged 55-70 years in good health and CMV-seronegative. The chain employs TRBV9 and TRBJ2-7, with TRBD2 matching over 7 bases. The CDR3 bases are TGTGCCAGCAGCGCATCCCCGGGGGGCTACGAGCAGTACTTC. Its translation: CASSASPGGYEQYF.